Listed here is a single T cell receptor beta chain. Relative to the germline gene, one junction end is altered; a read error may explain this. Original data processing: Counts of nucleated cells, estimated from reference gene primer amplification, were obtained. The table came from immunoSEQ multiplex PCR; TCRdb's copy has only in-frame clones and leaves some out. V, J and clone size derive from that table, while D and trimming were established from the DNA sequence. The profile shows just over 300,000 clones, approximately 86% of them singletons. These data are taken from a study of blood T cell repertoires in COVID-19. The germline V gene has CDR1 KGHSH and CDR2 LQKENI. There are 15 residues in the CDR3. Self-reported history from a screening survey and questionnaire set each donor's cohort.

This sequence was found in a woman aged 18-29 years who had recovered from COVID-19. The sequencing sample was made of PBMCs or T cells enriched from blood (not recorded which). The chain employs TRBV18 and TRBJ2-7; TRBD1 matches 10 bases. DNA for the CDR3: TGTGCCAGCTCACCACCGACAGGGGGCTCCAACGAGCAGTACTTC. It specifies CASSPPTGGSNEQYF.